A selection of T cell receptor beta chains follows, all from one sample in a study of sequential checkpoint blockade in melanoma. The table came from immunoSEQ multiplex PCR; TCRdb's copy has only in-frame clones and leaves some out. Among 20,000 to 25,000 clones listed, 27% were seen once. The input for sequencing was tumor tissue (inferred from file names), taken from a patient given nivolumab and ipilimumab in sequence. The receptor set was obtained from a human donor with melanoma. Both conserved end residues are part of each CDR3. A D gene is named only where the DNA matches it firmly. Clone size is shown for a subset of rows, as once, few, many or a class of expanded clone.

size	J	V	D	DNA	CDR3
-	TRBJ2-3	TRBV11-3	-	TGTGCCAGCAGCTTCGGGCTAGCGCTAGACACAGATACGCAGTATTTT	CASSFGLALDTDTQYF
-	TRBJ2-1	TRBV9	TRBD2	TGTGCCAGCAGCGTAGTTGCTAGCGGGGGAGGTGAGCAGTTCTTC	CASSVVASGGGEQFF
-	TRBJ2-7	TRBV28	-	TGTGCCAGCAGTTTTGGGGGGTCCTACGAGCAGTACTTC	CASSFGGSYEQYF
few	TRBJ2-7	TRBV6-8	-	TGTGCCAGCAGTCCCTCCGAAGGCTACGAGCAGTACTTC	CASSPSEGYEQYF
-	TRBJ2-5	TRBV5-1	TRBD1	TGCGCCAGCAGCGACCGGGACAGGGACGGGCAAGAGACCCAGTACTTC	CASSDRDRDGQETQYF
-	TRBJ2-1	TRBV28	TRBD2	TGTGCCAGCAGTCGGCCAGACGGGTTCGGCGGGAGACCTCAGAGCTCCTACAATGAGCAGTTCTTC	CASSRPDGFGGRPQSSYNEQFF
-	TRBJ2-4	TRBV28	TRBD1	TGTGCCAGCAGTGTTACCGGGACAGGGAAGAGTGCCAAAAACATTCAGTACTTC	CASSVTGTGKSAKNIQYF
few	TRBJ1-1	TRBV28	-	TGTGCCAGCCCTTCCCCCATTACCGGGACATCATACACTGAAGCTTTCTTT	CASPSPITGTSYTEAFF
-	TRBJ2-1	TRBV11-3	TRBD2	TGTGCCAGCAGCTTTCTCAGGACTAGCGGGGCACATGGGGAGCAGTTCTTC	CASSFLRTSGAHGEQFF
many	TRBJ2-7	TRBV12-5	-	TGTGCCAGCACCGCTGAGGTGAGTTCTGGGCACGAGCAGTACTTC	CASTAEVSSGHEQYF
few	TRBJ2-1	TRBV6-8	TRBD1	TGTGCCAGCAGTTACCCGGGACAGCCTGAGCAGTTCTTC	CASSYPGQPEQFF
-	TRBJ1-1	TRBV29-1	TRBD1	TGCAGCGTTGAAGCTCCCCGGGACAGGGGATACACTGAAGCTTTCTTT	CSVEAPRDRGYTEAFF
few	TRBJ2-1	TRBV6-7	-	TGTGCCAGCAGGGACCGAATCAGCAATGAGCAGTTCTTC	CASRDRISNEQFF
many	TRBJ2-3	TRBV11-3	TRBD2	TGTGCCAGCAGCACCGGGACTAGCGGGGGGCGTACGCAGTATTTT	CASSTGTSGGRTQYF
-	TRBJ2-7	TRBV6-8	TRBD1	TGTGCCAGCAGTTGGGGACAGTTAACCTACGAGCAGTACTTC	CASSWGQLTYEQYF
many	TRBJ1-6	TRBV11-3	TRBD1	TGTGCCAGCAGCTTAGGGACAGGGGTTTATAATTCACCCCTCCACTTT	CASSLGTGVYNSPLHF
few	TRBJ2-1	TRBV5-1	-	TGCGCCAGCAGCCAAGACCCTAGCACCTACAATGAGCAGTTCTTC	CASSQDPSTYNEQFF
many	TRBJ1-1	TRBV28	-	TGTGCCACCTTAATTGCCGGCGGGAGAATGAACACTGAAGCTTTCTTT	CATLIAGGRMNTEAFF
-	TRBJ1-4	TRBV5-1	-	TGCGCCAGCAGCTTGGAGAATCCAATCACGGGGGAAAAACTGTTTTTT	CASSLENPITGEKLFF
many	TRBJ2-7	TRBV11-3	-	TGTGCCAGCAGCTTAGGCGGGGTTAGTAGGTACGAGCAGTACTTC	CASSLGGVSRYEQYF
few	TRBJ2-2	TRBV11-3	-	TGTGCCAGCAGCTTAGAGGGACACACCACCGGGGAGCTGTTTTTT	CASSLEGHTTGELFF
-	TRBJ1-6	TRBV6-8	-	TGTGCCAGCAGGACGGGGGAAGTTTATTCACCCCTCCACTTT	CASRTGEVYSPLHF
-	TRBJ2-7	TRBV5-1	TRBD1	TGCGCCAGCAGCCAAGGACAGGGGACCTACGAGCAGTACTTC	CASSQGQGTYEQYF